The entry that follows covers one TCR beta chain sequence. Methods used by the authors: The assay estimated nucleated cells by amplifying reference gene primers. Profiling relied on immunoSEQ multiplex PCR, and the TCRdb table lists in-frame clones only, not all of them. Clonal size and the V and J genes are those of that table, whereas D and trimming came from the DNA. The sample records around 400,000 clones, 90% to 95% being singletons. The data belong to a study of blood T cell repertoires in COVID-19. Study information: In each case, the material was cDNA or gDNA derived from T cells, B-cell-depleted T cells, or PBMCs.

Study members were between roughly 18 and 100 years old and lived in fewer than 30 US regions. Exposed enrollees had met someone with a PCR-confirmed or clinician-diagnosed COVID-19 case at some point within the 2 weeks before study entry. The CDR3 loop spans 13 amino acids. The ends lost 8 bases at V and 4 bases at J; junction bases unmatched: 4. This clonotype was obtained from a middle-aged woman who had been exposed to COVID-19. This chain joins TRBV12-3 or TRBV12-4 and TRBJ1-5; TRBD1 matches at 8 bases. Sequenced: PBMCs or T cells enriched from blood (not recorded which). The CDR3 loop is CASAWTGNQPQHF. CDR3 in DNA: TGTGCCAGCGCCTGGACAGGGAATCAGCCCCAGCATTTT.